Below are 27 T cell receptor beta chains sequenced from a single sample in a study of metastatic and nonmetastatic thyroid tumors. Nobody among the patients had been given any treatment before thyroid surgery. TCRdb re-analyzed the PCR reads through MiXCR. The sample comprises fewer than 40,000 clones, roughly a sixth of which are singletons, and 5.5% to 7% rests with the top ten. The sequenced material came from blood. All receptors come from a male donor with papillary thyroid cancer or a benign thyroid nodule (not recorded which). Some clones in this sample may be carry-over from other donors' samples.

Concerning this clone: Just one base apart from a much larger clone, this may be a read error. The chain couples TRBV6-1 to TRBJ2-7, with D maybe TRBD1 (6 bases). V lost 2 bases and J lost 6, with 20 bases in between. CDR3 length: 16 amino acids. The germline V gene has CDR1 MNHNS and CDR2 SASEGT. The DNA for the CDR3 is TGTGCCAGCAGTGAACTGGACAGCTTAACCACCTGCGAGCAGTACTTC. Translation gives CASSELDSLTTCEQYF.

V gene TRBV24-1 combines with J gene TRBJ1-2; 7 positions agree with TRBD1. The ends lost 4 bases at V and 5 bases at J; junction bases unmatched: 6. The CDR3 loop spans 14 amino acids. From germline, CDR1 is KGHDR and CDR2 SFDVKD. DNA of the CDR3: TGTGCCACCAGTGACGGCGGGACAGATTATGGCTACACCTTC. Translation gives CATSDGGTDYGYTF.

J is TRBJ2-7 and V is TRBV19, with 7 bases fitting TRBD2. The CDR3 loop spans 12 amino acids. Germline CDR1 is LNHDA and CDR2 is SQIVND (reference sequence). The trim removed 10 bases at V and 8 bases at J, leaving 11 bases unmatched. In DNA, the CDR3 is TGTGCCACCCGGGACTACGGGTCAAAGCAGTACTTC. It translates to CATRDYGSKQYF.

This clone was counted at least ten times. The gene calls are TRBV7-3 and TRBJ2-2; D not resolved. Trimming took off 3 bases at V and 1 base at J, with 0 bases between the two ends. The CDR3 covers 12 residues. Germline V gene sequence: CDR1 SGHTA, CDR2 FQGTGA. The CDR3 sequence: CASSLNTGELFF. As DNA, the CDR3 is TGTGCCAGCAGCTTGAACACCGGGGAGCTGTTTTTT.

In this sample, this clone turned up many times. This chain uses TRBV11-3 with TRBJ2-7; 11 nucleotides agree with TRBD2. Per germline, CDR1 SGHNT and CDR2 YENEEA. The CDR3 runs to 16 residues. V was clipped by 5 bases and J by 3 bases; unmatched bases: 9. The CDR3 here is CASSPGGGTSGYEQYF. DNA of the CDR3: TGTGCCAGCAGCCCCGGAGGTGGGACTAGCGGCTACGAGCAGTACTTC.

The table lists this clone with a few counts. The rearrangement joins TRBV2 to TRBJ1-1, with 9 positions matching TRBD1. J was trimmed by 3 bases and V by 4 bases; bases with no gene match: 6. The germline V gene has CDR1 SNHLY and CDR2 FYNNEI. The CDR3 is 15 amino acids. CDR3 sequence: CASSGRQGVYTEAFF. DNA for the CDR3: TGTGCCAGCAGTGGTAGACAGGGGGTGTACACTGAAGCTTTCTTT.

This sequence joins TRBV7-8 and TRBJ1-3, with TRBD1 as a possible D gene (5 bases). Trimming removed 3 bases from V and 0 bases from J, with 12 bases in between. Germline CDR1 reads SGHVS; CDR2 reads FQNEAQ. The CDR3 consists of 16 residues. The CDR3 loop is CASSFDPGPSGNTIYF. In nucleotides, the CDR3 is TGTGCCAGCAGCTTTGATCCGGGACCCTCTGGAAACACCATATATTTT.

This clone was recorded many times. V gene TRBV20-1 combines with J gene TRBJ2-7; the D is unclear. In germline, CDR1 is DFQATT, CDR2 SNEGSKA (reference sequence). Trimming took 3 bases from V and 6 from J, leaving 12 bases between them. The CDR3 is 12 amino acids. CDR3 loop: CSASVGPVEQYF. CDR3 nucleotides: TGCAGTGCTAGTGTAGGGCCCGTCGAGCAGTACTTC.

The V gene is TRBV5-1, the J gene TRBJ2-3, with D tentatively TRBD1 or TRBD2 (5 bases each). Germline CDR1 SGHRS, CDR2 YFSETQ. The CDR3 runs 15 residues. Trimming removed 0 bases from V and 0 bases from J, with 8 bases in between. The CDR3 loop is CASSLVGPSTDTQYF. The CDR3 DNA follows: TGCGCCAGCAGCTTGGTGGGACCTAGCACAGATACGCAGTATTTT.

There are many counts of this clone. The chain carries TRBV6-2 or TRBV6-3 and TRBJ1-6; tentatively, D is TRBD1 (5 bases). V was trimmed by 3 bases and J by 8 bases, leaving 14 bases between them. The CDR3 covers 15 residues. Germline V gene sequence: CDR1 MNHEY, CDR2 SVGEGT. This CDR3 is CASSYAPDRYSPLHF. CDR3 DNA: TGTGCCAGCAGTTATGCCCCTGACAGATATTCACCCCTCCACTTT.

This clone has just a few counts. Mismatch with germline at one junction end may stem from a read error. The identical CDR3 is also encoded by other nucleotide sequences in the sample. The CDR3 DNA reads as TGTGCCAGTAGTGCCGGACAGGGATATGGATACACCTTC. As protein: CASSAGQGYGYTF. The chain carries TRBV19 and TRBJ1-2, with 8 bases that match TRBD1. The CDR3 runs to 13 residues. Germline loops: CDR1 LNHDA, CDR2 SQIVND (reference sequence).

About this clone: This may arise from a read error, as a much more abundant clone is one base away. Other DNA sequences of this sample code for an identical CDR3. The rearrangement uses TRBV19 and TRBJ2-3, with a possible D match to TRBD2 (5 bases). Germline V gene lookup returns CDR1 LNHDA and CDR2 SQIVND (reference sequence). This CDR3 has 14 residues. The germline V and J ends were trimmed by 3 bases and 3 bases, with 10 bases remaining between them. For the CDR3, the DNA is TGTGCCAGTAGTATCGGGGATGGAACAGATACGCAGTATTTT. It encodes CASSIGDGTDTQYF.

This clone was found a few times. The V gene is TRBV6-1, the J gene TRBJ2-3; D is undetermined. Trimming removed 5 bases from V and 2 bases from J, with 11 bases in between. Germline-derived CDR1 and CDR2 are MNHNS and SASEGT. The CDR3 is made up of 14 amino acids. The CDR3 DNA reads as TGTGCCAGCAGTTTGGGGTGGATCACAGATACGCAGTATTTT. Encoded protein: CASSLGWITDTQYF.

The chain recombines TRBV27 with TRBJ2-2; 7 nucleotides align to TRBD1. The CDR3 runs 16 residues. CDR1 and CDR2 from the germline V gene are MNHEY and SMNVEV (reference sequence). With V trimmed by 2 bases and J by 5 bases, 8 bases remained unmatched. DNA for the CDR3: TGTGCCAGCAGTTTAACCGACAGGGATGGAACCGGGGAGCTGTTTTTT. This translates into CASSLTDRDGTGELFF.

This clone occurred many times. A read error is possible here, since a much larger clone lies one base away. The chain joins TRBV18 to TRBJ1-5; 8 bases match TRBD1. Per the germline V gene, CDR1 is KGHSH and CDR2 is LQKENI. This CDR3 has 14 amino acids. J was trimmed by 9 bases and V by 3 bases; bases with no gene match: 7. The CDR3 is CASSPGQGPPPQHF. In nucleotides, the CDR3 is TGTGCCAGCTCACCTGGACAGGGACCCCCGCCCCAGCATTTT.

This clone was seen ten or more times. J is TRBJ1-1 and V is TRBV19, with 8 bases fitting TRBD1. Unmatched junction bases numbered 0, after V lost 2 bases and J lost 4 bases. Germline V gene data show CDR1 as LNHDA and CDR2 as SQIVND (reference sequence). The CDR3 loop spans 13 amino acids. The CDR3 DNA follows: TGTGCCAGTAGTATAACAGGGGGCACTGAAGCTTTCTTT. Residues: CASSITGGTEAFF.

The rearrangement links TRBV15 to TRBJ2-2; D ambiguous. Germline values: CDR1 LNHNV, CDR2 YYDKDF (reference sequence). With 6 bases removed from V and 2 bases from J, the gap between germline ends came to 16 bases. The length of the CDR3 is 16 residues. The CDR3 protein is CATRTHGWHNTGELFF. The CDR3 DNA is TGTGCCACCAGAACCCACGGGTGGCACAACACCGGGGAGCTGTTTTTT.

This clone showed up just a few times. This rearrangement joins TRBV28 to TRBJ1-4; tentative D call: TRBD1 (5 bases). Trimming cost V 4 bases and J 0 bases, with 6 bases left between them. The CDR3 covers 14 residues. Germline V gives CDR1 MDHEN, CDR2 SYDVKM. The CDR3 spells CASSSGSTNEKLFF. The CDR3 DNA reads TGTGCCAGCAGTTCAGGGTCAACTAATGAAAAACTGTTTTTT.

This clone was detected many times. At one end, the junction sequence differs from germline, possibly due to a read error. CDR3 loop: CASSFGQGQETQYF. The DNA of the CDR3 is TGTGCTAGCAGCTTCGGGCAGGGTCAAGAGACCCAGTACTTC. The chain has TRBV7-7 and TRBJ2-5; weak D call: TRBD1 (5 bases). CDR1 SSHAT and CDR2 FNYEAQ come from the germline V gene (reference sequence). The CDR3 spans 14 residues.

This clone has a count of ten or more. The rearrangement links TRBV5-4 to TRBJ1-1; D ambiguous. The germline V gene has CDR1 SGHNT and CDR2 YYREEE (reference sequence). CDR3 length equals 15 residues. Trimming removed 0 bases from V and 7 bases from J, with 16 bases in between. CDR3 sequence reads: CASSLVTGALLEAFF. Here the CDR3 DNA reads TGTGCCAGCAGCTTGGTAACGGGAGCCCTACTTGAAGCTTTCTTT.

This clone was found many times. One base away lies a much larger clone, so this may be a sequencing read error. The CDR3 here is CSANGLAGGSHNEQFF. In DNA form, the CDR3 reads TGCAGTGCCAATGGACTAGCGGGGGGGTCCCACAATGAGCAGTTCTTC. V and J are TRBV20-1 and TRBJ2-1, with TRBD2 identical over 15 bases. With 6 bases clipped from V and 5 bases from J, the junction kept 8 bases outside the gene matches. Germline V CDR1 and CDR2: DFQATT, SNEGSKA (reference sequence). The length of the CDR3 is 16 residues.

This clone was picked up many times. The genes are TRBV5-1 and TRBJ1-5; 7 positions agree with TRBD1. The CDR3 is 13 amino acids. CDR1 is SGHRS and CDR2 is YFSETQ in the germline V gene. The V gene end was trimmed by 3 bases and the J gene end by 5 bases; junction bases not matched to a gene: 2. CDR3: CASSWDSHQPQHF. Here the CDR3 DNA reads TGCGCCAGCAGCTGGGACAGCCATCAGCCCCAGCATTTT.

This clone was recorded at least ten times. This chain joins TRBV19 and TRBJ2-3; 11 nucleotides agree with TRBD2. Germline loops: CDR1 LNHDA, CDR2 SQIVND (reference sequence). CDR3 length: 14 amino acids. Trimming took 8 bases from V and 5 from J; bases not matched to a gene: 6. The CDR3 region is CASSVAGGRDTQYF. The CDR3 DNA follows: TGTGCCAGTTCAGTAGCGGGAGGGAGAGATACGCAGTATTTT.

This chain uses TRBV11-2 with TRBJ2-7; the D gene is possibly TRBD1 (6 bases). The CDR3 runs 14 residues. Per the germline V gene, CDR1 is SGHAT and CDR2 is FQNNGV. V dropped 5 bases and J dropped 0 bases, with 11 bases sitting between them. The DNA for the CDR3 is TGTGCCAGCAGCCAGGGGTTTAGCTCCTACGAGCAGTACTTC. Its translation: CASSQGFSSYEQYF.

This clone was counted at least ten times. The chain uses TRBV6-1 and TRBJ2-5, with 11 bases lining up with TRBD2. The CDR3 totals 16 residues. The junction had 12 bases not matched to a gene; V was cut back by 7 bases and J by 5 bases. Looked up from germline, CDR1 is MNHNS and CDR2 is SASEGT. CDR3: CASNPSGGPRYETQYF. In DNA, the CDR3 is TGTGCCAGCAATCCTAGCGGGGGGCCCCGGTATGAGACCCAGTACTTC.

This clone has a count of ten or more. The J gene is TRBJ2-1, the V gene TRBV25-1; perhaps TRBD2 as D (6 bases). The V and J ends lost 3 bases and 6 bases respectively, with 15 bases between them. CDR1 MGHDK and CDR2 SYGVNS come from the germline V gene. CDR3 size: 15 residues. The CDR3 here is CASSDGGGLGNEQFF. CDR3 in DNA: TGTGCCAGCAGTGACGGGGGAGGCCTGGGCAATGAGCAGTTCTTC.

This clone was detected a few times. A much larger clone lies a single base off, so this may be a read error. CDR3 residues: CSARDMAMNTEAFF. CDR3 sequence (DNA): TGCAGTGCTCGGGACATGGCCATGAACACTGAAGCTTTCTTT. The chain couples TRBV20-1 to TRBJ1-1, with TRBD1 as a possible D gene (6 bases). V lost 5 bases, J lost 0 bases, and 13 bases lay in between. The CDR3 is 14 residues long. Germline CDR1 reads DFQATT; CDR2 reads SNEGSKA (reference sequence).